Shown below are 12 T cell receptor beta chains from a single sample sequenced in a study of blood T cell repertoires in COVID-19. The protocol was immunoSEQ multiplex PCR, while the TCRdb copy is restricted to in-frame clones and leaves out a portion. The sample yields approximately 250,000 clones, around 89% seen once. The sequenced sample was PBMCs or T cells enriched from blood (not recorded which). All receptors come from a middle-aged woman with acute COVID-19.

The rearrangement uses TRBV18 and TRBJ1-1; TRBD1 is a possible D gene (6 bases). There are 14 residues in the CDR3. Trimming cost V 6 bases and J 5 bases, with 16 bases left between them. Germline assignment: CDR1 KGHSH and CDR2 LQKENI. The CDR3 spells CASSRDRLRTEAFF. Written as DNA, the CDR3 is TGTGCCAGCTCCCGAGACAGGCTGAGGACTGAAGCTTTCTTT.

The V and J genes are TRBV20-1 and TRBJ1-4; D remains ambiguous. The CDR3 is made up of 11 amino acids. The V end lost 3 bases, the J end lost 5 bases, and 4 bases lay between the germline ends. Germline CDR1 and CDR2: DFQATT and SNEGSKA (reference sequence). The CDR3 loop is CSASVNEKLFF. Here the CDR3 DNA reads TGCAGTGCTAGTGTAAATGAAAAACTGTTTTTT.

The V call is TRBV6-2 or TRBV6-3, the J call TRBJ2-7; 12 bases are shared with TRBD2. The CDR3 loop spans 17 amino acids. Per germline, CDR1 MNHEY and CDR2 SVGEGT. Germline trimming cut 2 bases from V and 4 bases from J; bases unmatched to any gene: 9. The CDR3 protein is CASSYTVGLAGLYEQYV. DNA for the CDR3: TGTGCCAGCAGTTACACGGTTGGACTAGCGGGGCTATACGAGCAGTACGTC.

This CDR3 is CATSERQGAISYNEQFF. The CDR3 coding sequence is TGTGCCACCAGTGAACGACAGGGGGCGATATCCTACAATGAGCAGTTCTTC. The chain links TRBV24-1 to TRBJ2-1, with TRBD1 matching over 10 bases. The germline V gene encodes CDR1 KGHDR and CDR2 SFDVKD. V was pared by 4 bases and J by 1 base, with 6 bases of the junction left unmatched. The CDR3 sequence is 17 residues long.

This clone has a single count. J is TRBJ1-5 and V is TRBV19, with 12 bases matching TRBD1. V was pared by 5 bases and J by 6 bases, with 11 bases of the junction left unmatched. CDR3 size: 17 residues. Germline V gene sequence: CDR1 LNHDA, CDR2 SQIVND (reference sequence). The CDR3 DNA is TGTGCCAGTAGTGTTGGGACAGGGGGCGCGTCGAGTCAGCCCCAGCATTTT. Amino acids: CASSVGTGGASSQPQHF.

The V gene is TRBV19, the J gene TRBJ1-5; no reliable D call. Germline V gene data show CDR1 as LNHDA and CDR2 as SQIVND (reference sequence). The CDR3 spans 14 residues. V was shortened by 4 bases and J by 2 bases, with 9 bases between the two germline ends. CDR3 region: CASSTQVGNQPQHF. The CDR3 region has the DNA TGTGCCAGTAGTACTCAGGTGGGCAATCAGCCCCAGCATTTT.

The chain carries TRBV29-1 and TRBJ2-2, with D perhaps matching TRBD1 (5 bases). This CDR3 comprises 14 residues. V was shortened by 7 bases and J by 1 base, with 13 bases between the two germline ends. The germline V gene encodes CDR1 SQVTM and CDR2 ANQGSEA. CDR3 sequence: CSAQIGQNTGELFF. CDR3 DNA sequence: TGCAGCGCCCAAATCGGACAGAACACCGGGGAGCTGTTTTTT.

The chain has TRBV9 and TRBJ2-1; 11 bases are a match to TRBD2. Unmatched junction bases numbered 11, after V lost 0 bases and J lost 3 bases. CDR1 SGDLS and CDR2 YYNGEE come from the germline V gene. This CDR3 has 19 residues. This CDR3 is CASSVGWASGRTSYNEQFF. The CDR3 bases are TGTGCCAGCAGCGTAGGGTGGGCTAGCGGGAGGACCAGCTACAATGAGCAGTTCTTC.

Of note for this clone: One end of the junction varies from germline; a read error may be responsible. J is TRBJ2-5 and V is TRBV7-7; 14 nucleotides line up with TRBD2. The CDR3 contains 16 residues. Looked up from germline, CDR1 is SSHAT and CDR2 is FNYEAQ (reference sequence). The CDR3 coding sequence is TGTGCTAGCAGCTTAATGGGACTAGCGGGAGAAGAGACCCAGTACTTC. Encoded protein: CASSLMGLAGEETQYF.

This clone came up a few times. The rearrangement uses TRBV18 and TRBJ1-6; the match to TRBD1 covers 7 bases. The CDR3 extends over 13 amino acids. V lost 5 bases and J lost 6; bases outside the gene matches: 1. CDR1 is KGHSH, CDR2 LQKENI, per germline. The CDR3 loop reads CASSSGGNSPLHF. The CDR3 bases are TGTGCCAGCTCATCAGGGGGTAATTCACCCCTCCACTTT.

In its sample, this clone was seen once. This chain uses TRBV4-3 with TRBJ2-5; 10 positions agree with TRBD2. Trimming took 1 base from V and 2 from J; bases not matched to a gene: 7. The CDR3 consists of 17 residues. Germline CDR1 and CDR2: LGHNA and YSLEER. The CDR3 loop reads CASSQGALAGVQETQYF. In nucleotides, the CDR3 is TGCGCCAGCAGCCAAGGGGCGCTAGCGGGAGTTCAAGAGACCCAGTACTTC.

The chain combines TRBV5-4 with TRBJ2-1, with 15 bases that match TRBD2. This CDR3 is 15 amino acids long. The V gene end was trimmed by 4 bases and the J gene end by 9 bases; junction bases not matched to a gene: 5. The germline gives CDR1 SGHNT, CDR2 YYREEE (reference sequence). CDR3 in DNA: TGTGCCAGCAGCAAGGGACTAGCGGGAGGAACTGAGCAGTTCTTC. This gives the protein CASSKGLAGGTEQFF.